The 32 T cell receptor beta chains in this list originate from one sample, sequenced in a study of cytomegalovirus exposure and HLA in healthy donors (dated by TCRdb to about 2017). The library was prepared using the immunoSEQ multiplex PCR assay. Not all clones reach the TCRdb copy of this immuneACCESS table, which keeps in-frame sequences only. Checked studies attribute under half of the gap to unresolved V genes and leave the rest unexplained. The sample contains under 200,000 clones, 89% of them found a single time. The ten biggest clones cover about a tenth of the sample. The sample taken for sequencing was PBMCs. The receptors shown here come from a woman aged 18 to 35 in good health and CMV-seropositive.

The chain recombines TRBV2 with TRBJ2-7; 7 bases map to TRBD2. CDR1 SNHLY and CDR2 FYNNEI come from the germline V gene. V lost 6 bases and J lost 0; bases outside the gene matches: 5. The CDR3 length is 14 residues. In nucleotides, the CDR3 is TGTGCCAGCAGGGCTAGCGGAACCTCCTACGAGCAGTACTTC. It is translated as CASRASGTSYEQYF.

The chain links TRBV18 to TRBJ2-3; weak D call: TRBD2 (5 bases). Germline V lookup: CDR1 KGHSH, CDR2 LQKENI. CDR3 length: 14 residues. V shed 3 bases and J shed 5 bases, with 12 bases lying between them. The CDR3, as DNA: TGTGCCAGCTCACCCCGTCCGGAGGTAGATACGCAGTATTTT. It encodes CASSPRPEVDTQYF.

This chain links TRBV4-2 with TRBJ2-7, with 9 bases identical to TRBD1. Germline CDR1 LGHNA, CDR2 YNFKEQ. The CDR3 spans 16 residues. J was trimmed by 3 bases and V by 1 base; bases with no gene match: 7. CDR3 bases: TGTGCCAGCAGCCAAGGATCCGGGACAGGGCACTACGAGCAGTACTTC. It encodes CASSQGSGTGHYEQYF.

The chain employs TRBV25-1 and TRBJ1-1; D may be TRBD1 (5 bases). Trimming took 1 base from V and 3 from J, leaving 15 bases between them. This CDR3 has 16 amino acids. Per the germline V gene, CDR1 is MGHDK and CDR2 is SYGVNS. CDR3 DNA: TGTGCCAGCAGTGAATCCCCAAACTTACAGGACACTGAAGCTTTCTTT. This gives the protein CASSESPNLQDTEAFF.

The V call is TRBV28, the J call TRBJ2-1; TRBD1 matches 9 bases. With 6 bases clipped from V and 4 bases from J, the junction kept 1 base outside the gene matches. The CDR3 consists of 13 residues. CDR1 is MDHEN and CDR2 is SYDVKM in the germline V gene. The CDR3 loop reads CASRGQGYNEQFF. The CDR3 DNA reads TGTGCCAGCAGGGGACAGGGATACAATGAGCAGTTCTTC.

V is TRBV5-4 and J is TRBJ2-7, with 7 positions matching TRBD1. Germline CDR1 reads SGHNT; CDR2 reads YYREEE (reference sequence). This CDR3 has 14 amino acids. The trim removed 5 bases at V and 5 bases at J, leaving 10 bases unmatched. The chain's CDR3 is CASSSNRGFHEQYF. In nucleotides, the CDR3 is TGTGCCAGCAGTTCGAACAGGGGATTCCACGAGCAGTACTTC.

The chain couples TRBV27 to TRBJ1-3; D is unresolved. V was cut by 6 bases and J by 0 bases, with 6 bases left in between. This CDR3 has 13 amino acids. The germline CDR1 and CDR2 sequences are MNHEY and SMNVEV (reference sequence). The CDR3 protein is CASRSLSGNTIYF. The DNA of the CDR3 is TGTGCCAGCAGGTCCCTCTCTGGAAACACCATATATTTT.

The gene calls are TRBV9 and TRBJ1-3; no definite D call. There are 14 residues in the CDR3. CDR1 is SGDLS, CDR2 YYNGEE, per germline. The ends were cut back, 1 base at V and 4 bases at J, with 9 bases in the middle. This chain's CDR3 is CASSVKGGGNTIYF. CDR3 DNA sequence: TGTGCCAGCAGCGTAAAGGGAGGCGGAAACACCATATATTTT.

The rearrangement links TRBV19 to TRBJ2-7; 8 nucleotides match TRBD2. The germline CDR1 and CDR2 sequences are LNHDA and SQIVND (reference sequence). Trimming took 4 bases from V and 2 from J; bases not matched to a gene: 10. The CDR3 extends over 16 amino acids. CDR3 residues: CASSTPRAGGPYEQYF. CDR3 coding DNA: TGTGCCAGTAGTACCCCACGGGCGGGAGGTCCCTACGAGCAGTACTTC. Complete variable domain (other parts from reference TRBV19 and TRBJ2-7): DGGITQSPKYLFRKEGQNVTLSCEQNLNHDAMYWYRQDPGQGLRLIYYSQIVNDFQKGDIAEGYSVSREKKESFPLTVTSAQKNPTAFYLCASSTPRAGGPYEQYFGPGTRLTVT.

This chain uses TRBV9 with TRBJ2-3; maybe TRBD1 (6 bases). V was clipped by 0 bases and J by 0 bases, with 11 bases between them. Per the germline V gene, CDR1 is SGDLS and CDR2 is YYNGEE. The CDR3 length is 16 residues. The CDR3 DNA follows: TGTGCCAGCAGCGTAGGGACAGTACCTAGCACAGATACGCAGTATTTT. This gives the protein CASSVGTVPSTDTQYF. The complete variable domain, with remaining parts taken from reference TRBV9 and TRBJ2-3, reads DSGVTQTPKHLITATGQRVTLRCSPRSGDLSVYWYQQSLDQGLQFLIQYYNGEERAKGNILERFSAQQFPDLHSELNLSSLELGDSALYFCASSVGTVPSTDTQYFGPGTRLTVL.

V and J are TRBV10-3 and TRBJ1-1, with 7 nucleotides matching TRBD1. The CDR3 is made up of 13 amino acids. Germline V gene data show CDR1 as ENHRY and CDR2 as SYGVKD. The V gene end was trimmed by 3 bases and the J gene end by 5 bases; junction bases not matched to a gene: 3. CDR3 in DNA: TGTGCCATCAGTGAACAGGGGTGGACTGAAGCTTTCTTT. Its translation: CAISEQGWTEAFF.

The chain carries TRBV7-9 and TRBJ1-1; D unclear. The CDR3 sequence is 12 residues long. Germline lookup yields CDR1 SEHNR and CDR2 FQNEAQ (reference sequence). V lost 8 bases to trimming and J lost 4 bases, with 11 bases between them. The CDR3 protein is CASAREGTEAFF. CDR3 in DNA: TGTGCCAGCGCGAGGGAGGGCACTGAAGCTTTCTTT. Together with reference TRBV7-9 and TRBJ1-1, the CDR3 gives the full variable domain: DTGVSQNPRHKITKRGQNVTFRCDPISEHNRLYWYRQTLGQGPEFLTYFQNEAQLEKSRLLSDRFSAERPKGSFSTLEIQRTEQGDSAMYLCASAREGTEAFFGQGTRLTVV.

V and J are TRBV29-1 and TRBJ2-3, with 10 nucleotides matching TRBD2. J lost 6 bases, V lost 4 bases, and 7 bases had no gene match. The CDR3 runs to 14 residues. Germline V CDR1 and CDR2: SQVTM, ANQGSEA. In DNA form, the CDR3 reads TGCAGCGTTGCCCTCCTAGCGGGAGTTGATACGCAGTATTTT. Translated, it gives CSVALLAGVDTQYF.

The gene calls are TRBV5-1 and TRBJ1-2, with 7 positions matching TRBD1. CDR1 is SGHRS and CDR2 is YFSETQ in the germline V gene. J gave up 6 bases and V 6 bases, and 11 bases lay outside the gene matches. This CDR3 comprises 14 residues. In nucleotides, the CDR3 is TGCGCCAGCAAGCAGACCGGGACAGAAGATGGCTACACCTTC. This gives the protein CASKQTGTEDGYTF.

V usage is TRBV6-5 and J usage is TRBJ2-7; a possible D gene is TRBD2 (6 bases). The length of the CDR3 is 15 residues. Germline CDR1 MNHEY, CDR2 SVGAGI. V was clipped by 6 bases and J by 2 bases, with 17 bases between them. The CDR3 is CASSSQRGGAYEQYF. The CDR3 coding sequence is TGTGCCAGCAGCAGCCAAAGGGGCGGGGCCTACGAGCAGTACTTC.

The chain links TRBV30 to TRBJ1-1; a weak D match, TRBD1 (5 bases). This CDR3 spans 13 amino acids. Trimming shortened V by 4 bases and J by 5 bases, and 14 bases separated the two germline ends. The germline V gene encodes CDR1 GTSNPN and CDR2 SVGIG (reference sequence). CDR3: CAWMGLRATEAFF. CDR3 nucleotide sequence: TGTGCCTGGATGGGACTCCGCGCAACTGAAGCTTTCTTT. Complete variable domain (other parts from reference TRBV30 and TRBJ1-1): SQTIHQWPATLVQPVGSPLSLECTVEGTSNPNLYWYRQAAGRGLQLLFYSVGIGQISSEVPQNLSASRPQDRQFILSSKKLLLSDSGFYLCAWMGLRATEAFFGQGTRLTVV.

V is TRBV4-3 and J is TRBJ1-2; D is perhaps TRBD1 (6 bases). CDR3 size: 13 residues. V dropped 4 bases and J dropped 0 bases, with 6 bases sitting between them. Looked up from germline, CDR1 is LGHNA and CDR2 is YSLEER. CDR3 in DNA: TGCGCCAGCAGCCGGGACACTAACTATGGCTACACCTTC. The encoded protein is CASSRDTNYGYTF.

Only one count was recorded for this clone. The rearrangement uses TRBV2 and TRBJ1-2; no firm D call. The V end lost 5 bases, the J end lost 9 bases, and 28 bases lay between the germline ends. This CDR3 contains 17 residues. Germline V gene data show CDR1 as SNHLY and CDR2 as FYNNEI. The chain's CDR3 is CASSPLGGPSQDDRYTF. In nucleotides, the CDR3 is TGTGCCAGCAGTCCGTTGGGAGGGCCAAGCCAAGATGATCGCTACACCTTC.

This CDR3 reads CASSSHRGTYEQYF. The CDR3 DNA reads as TGTGCCAGCAGCTCCCACAGGGGGACCTACGAGCAGTACTTC. V gene TRBV5-5 combines with J gene TRBJ2-7; 8 bases fit TRBD1. There are 14 residues in the CDR3. J gave up 2 bases and V 3 bases, and 4 bases lay outside the gene matches. Germline V gene sequence: CDR1 SGHKS, CDR2 YYEKEE (reference sequence).

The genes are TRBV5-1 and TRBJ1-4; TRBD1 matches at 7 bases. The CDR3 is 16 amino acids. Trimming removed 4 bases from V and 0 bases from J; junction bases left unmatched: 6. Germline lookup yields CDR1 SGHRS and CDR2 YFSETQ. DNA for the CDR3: TGCGCCAGCAGCGAAGGGACAGTTGCAACTAATGAAAAACTGTTTTTT. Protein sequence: CASSEGTVATNEKLFF.

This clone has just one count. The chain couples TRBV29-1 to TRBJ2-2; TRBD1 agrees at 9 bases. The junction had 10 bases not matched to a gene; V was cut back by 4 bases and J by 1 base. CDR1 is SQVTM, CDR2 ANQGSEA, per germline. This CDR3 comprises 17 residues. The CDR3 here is CSVAFPGQGLNTGELFF. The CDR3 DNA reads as TGCAGCGTTGCCTTCCCGGGACAGGGACTGAACACCGGGGAGCTGTTTTTT.

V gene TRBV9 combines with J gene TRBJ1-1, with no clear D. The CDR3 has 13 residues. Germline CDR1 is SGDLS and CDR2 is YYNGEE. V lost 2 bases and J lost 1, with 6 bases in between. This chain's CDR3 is CASSVGRNTEAFF. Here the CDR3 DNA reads TGTGCCAGCAGCGTTGGTAGGAACACTGAAGCTTTCTTT.

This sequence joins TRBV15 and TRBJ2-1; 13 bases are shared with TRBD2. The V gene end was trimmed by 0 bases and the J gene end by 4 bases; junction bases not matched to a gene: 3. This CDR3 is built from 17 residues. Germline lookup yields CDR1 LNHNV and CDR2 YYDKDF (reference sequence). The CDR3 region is CATSRDLTSGRYNEQFF. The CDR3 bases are TGTGCCACCAGCAGAGATTTGACTAGCGGGAGGTACAATGAGCAGTTCTTC.

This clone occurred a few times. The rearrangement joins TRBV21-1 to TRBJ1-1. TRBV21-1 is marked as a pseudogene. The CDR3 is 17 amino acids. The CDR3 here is CASSKWGGVSVRAEAFF. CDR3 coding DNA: TGTGCCAGCAGCAAGTGGGGAGGGGTTAGCGTCCGAGCTGAAGCTTTCTTT.

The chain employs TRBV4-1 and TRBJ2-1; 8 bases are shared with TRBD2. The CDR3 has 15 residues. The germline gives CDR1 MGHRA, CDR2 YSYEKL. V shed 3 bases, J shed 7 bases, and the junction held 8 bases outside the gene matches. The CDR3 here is CASSQEGPGGNEQFF. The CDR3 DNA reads TGCGCCAGCAGCCAGGAGGGTCCGGGAGGGAATGAGCAGTTCTTC.

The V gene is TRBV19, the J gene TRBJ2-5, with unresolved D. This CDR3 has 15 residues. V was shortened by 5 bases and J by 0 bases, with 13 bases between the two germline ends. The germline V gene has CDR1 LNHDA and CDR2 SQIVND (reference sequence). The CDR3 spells CASSGYLRDQETQYF. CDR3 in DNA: TGTGCCAGTAGTGGTTATTTAAGAGACCAAGAGACCCAGTACTTC.

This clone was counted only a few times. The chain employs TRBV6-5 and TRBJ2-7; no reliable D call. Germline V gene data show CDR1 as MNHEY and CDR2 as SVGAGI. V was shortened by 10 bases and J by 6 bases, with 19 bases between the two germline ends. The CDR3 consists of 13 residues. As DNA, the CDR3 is TGTGCCACCAACGGCCCAGGCGTAGGCGAGCAGTACTTC. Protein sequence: CATNGPGVGEQYF.

Written as DNA, the CDR3 is TGTGCCAGCAGCCACAGGGTTCTGGGGGGGAATCAGCCCCAGCATTTT. This translates into CASSHRVLGGNQPQHF. This sequence joins TRBV27 and TRBJ1-5; possibly TRBD1 for D (6 bases). Germline V gene lookup returns CDR1 MNHEY and CDR2 SMNVEV (reference sequence). The ends were cut back, 6 bases at V and 4 bases at J, with 19 bases in the middle. This CDR3 is built from 16 residues.

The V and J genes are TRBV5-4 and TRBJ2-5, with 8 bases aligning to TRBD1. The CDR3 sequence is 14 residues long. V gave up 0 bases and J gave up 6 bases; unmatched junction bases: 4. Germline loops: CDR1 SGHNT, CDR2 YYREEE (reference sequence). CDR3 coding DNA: TGTGCCAGCAGCTTGGCCCAGGGGGCTCAGACCCAGTACTTC. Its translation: CASSLAQGAQTQYF.

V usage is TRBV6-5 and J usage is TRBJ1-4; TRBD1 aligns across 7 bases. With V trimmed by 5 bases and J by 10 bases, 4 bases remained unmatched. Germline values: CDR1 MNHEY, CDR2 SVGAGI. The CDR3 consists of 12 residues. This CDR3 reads CASSLQGGKLFF. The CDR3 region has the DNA TGTGCCAGCAGTCTCCAGGGGGGAAAACTGTTTTTT.

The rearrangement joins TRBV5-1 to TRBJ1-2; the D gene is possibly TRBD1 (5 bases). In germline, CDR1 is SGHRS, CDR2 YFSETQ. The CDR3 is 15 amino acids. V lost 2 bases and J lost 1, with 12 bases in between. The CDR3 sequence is CASSLQALGNYGYTF. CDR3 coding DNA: TGCGCCAGCAGCTTACAGGCCCTCGGTAACTATGGCTACACCTTC.

The CDR3 DNA follows: TGTGCCACCAGCAGGCCGGGCGGGAATCAGCCCCAGCATTTT. Translation: CATSRPGGNQPQHF. The chain has TRBV15 and TRBJ1-5; D is undetermined. V was shortened by 3 bases and J by 4 bases, with 10 bases between the two germline ends. The CDR3 extends over 14 amino acids. CDR1 LNHNV and CDR2 YYDKDF come from the germline V gene (reference sequence).